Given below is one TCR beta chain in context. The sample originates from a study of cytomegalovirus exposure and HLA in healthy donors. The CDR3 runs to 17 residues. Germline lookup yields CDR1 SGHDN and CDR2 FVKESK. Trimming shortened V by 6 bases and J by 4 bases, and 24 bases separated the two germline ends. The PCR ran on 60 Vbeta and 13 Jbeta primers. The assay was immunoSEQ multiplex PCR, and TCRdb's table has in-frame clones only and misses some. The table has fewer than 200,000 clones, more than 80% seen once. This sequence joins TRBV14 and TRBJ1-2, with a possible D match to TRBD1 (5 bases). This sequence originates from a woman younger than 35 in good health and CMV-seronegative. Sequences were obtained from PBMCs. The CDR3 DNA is TGTGCCAGCAGTCAGCGTTTGGGGGAGGACCTCCTCTATGGCTACACCTTC. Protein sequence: CASSQRLGEDLLYGYTF.